Listed below are T cell receptor beta chains from one sample, sequenced in a study of blood T cell repertoires in COVID-19. Clones were sequenced by immunoSEQ multiplex PCR, and TCRdb holds only the in-frame ones, with some missing. This sample has some 240,000 clones, with 86% found just once. The sample taken for sequencing was PBMCs or T cells enriched from blood (not recorded which). All receptors come from a woman aged 40 to 50 with acute COVID-19. Both conserved end residues are part of each CDR3. D genes are given only for firm matches. Clone size appears in some rows only: once, few, many, or a class for an expanded clone.

clone size,J gene,V gene,D gene,CDR3 DNA,CDR3 protein
.,TRBJ1-1,TRBV12-3/TRBV12-4,TRBD1,TGTGCCAGCAGTTTTGACAGGGGCCCTGAAGCTTTCTTT,CASSFDRGPEAFF
.,TRBJ2-7,TRBV5-5,.,TGTGCCAGCAGCTTTTCTCAGAGGTACGAGCAGTACTTC,CASSFSQRYEQYF
.,TRBJ1-1,TRBV30,.,TGTGCCTGGAGGTTCTTGACAGAGACTGAAGCTTTCTTT,CAWRFLTETEAFF
.,TRBJ1-1,TRBV12-3/TRBV12-4,.,TGTGCCAGCAGTCCCTCGTCGGGGACTGAAGCTTTCTTT,CASSPSSGTEAFF
once,TRBJ2-1,TRBV24-1,TRBD2,TGTGCCACCAGTGACCGTAGCGGGAGGGCCTACAATGAGCAGTTCTTC,CATSDRSGRAYNEQFF
.,TRBJ1-2,TRBV28,.,TGTGCCAGCAGTTTGGCTAAACAGGGAAGGGACTATGGCTACACCTTC,CASSLAKQGRDYGYTF
.,TRBJ2-5,TRBV6-5,.,TGTGCCAGCACCAACGGGGTCTACGAGACCCAGTACTTC,CASTNGVYETQYF
.,TRBJ2-7,TRBV9,.,TGTGCCAGCAGCGAGGGAGCCCGCGGAACCTACGAGCAGTACTTC,CASSEGARGTYEQYF
.,TRBJ2-5,TRBV28,TRBD2,TGTGCCAGCAGAGAGGCCGGACTAGCGGGAGTGTTAGTGTTCTCGGAGACCCAGTACTTC,CASREAGLAGVLVFSETQYF
.,TRBJ2-5,TRBV11-3,TRBD1,TGTGCCAGCAGCTTAGGGGACAGGGGAAAGACCCAGTACTTC,CASSLGDRGKTQYF
once,TRBJ2-3,TRBV11-2,TRBD2,TGTGCCCAGCAGTATCTACGAGGCGGGAGGGCCGGGGCAGATACGCAGTATTTT,CAQQYLRGGRAGADTQYF
few,TRBJ2-2,TRBV3-1/TRBV3-2,TRBD2,TGTGCCAGCAGACGGGGGGGCGAAACCGGGGAGCTGTTTTTT,CASRRGGETGELFF
.,TRBJ2-1,TRBV19,TRBD2,TGTGCCAGTAGTACTAGACTAGCGGGAGTGTTTGAGCAGTTCTTC,CASSTRLAGVFEQFF
.,TRBJ1-5,TRBV19,TRBD1,TGTGCCAGTAGTATTGGGAATCAGGGGGTCAATCAGCCCCAGCATTTT,CASSIGNQGVNQPQHF
once,TRBJ1-5,TRBV3-1/TRBV3-2,TRBD1,TGTGCCAGCAGCCCCACAGGGGGCAATCAGCCCCAGCATTTT,CASSPTGGNQPQHF
few,TRBJ2-3,TRBV9,TRBD2,TGTGCCAGCAGCGTAGAAGTAGCGGGAGATACGCAGTATTTT,CASSVEVAGDTQYF
.,TRBJ1-5,TRBV30,TRBD1,TGTGCCTGGGGACAGGGGGTTGATCAGCCCCAGCATTTT,CAWGQGVDQPQHF
.,TRBJ1-1,TRBV3-1/TRBV3-2,TRBD1,TGTGCCAGCAGCCCGTGGACAGGGGGCACTGAAGCTTTCTTT,CASSPWTGGTEAFF
few,TRBJ2-7,TRBV11-3,.,TGTGCCAGCAGTCTCCTACCACCGGGAGACCTCTACGAGCAGTACTTC,CASSLLPPGDLYEQYF
once,TRBJ2-2,TRBV9,.,TGTGCCAGCAGGAACAGGGACGGGGAGCTGTTTTTT,CASRNRDGELFF
.,TRBJ2-5,TRBV5-4,TRBD2,TGTGCCAGCAGCCCAACCAGCGGGAGGGAGACCCAGTACTTC,CASSPTSGRETQYF
.,TRBJ2-3,TRBV4-1,TRBD2,TGCGCCAGCAGCCAAGGGGCGGGAGGGCCAAACACAGATACGCAGTATTTT,CASSQGAGGPNTDTQYF
.,TRBJ2-7,TRBV2,.,TGTGCCAGCAGTTGGGCAGCCTCCTACGAGCAGTACTTC,CASSWAASYEQYF
.,TRBJ2-2,TRBV7-9,.,TGTGCCAGCAGCTTACAGGGAACCGGGGAGCTGTTTTTT,CASSLQGTGELFF
.,TRBJ1-2,TRBV5-6,.,TGTGCCAGCAGCGGGGGCCCCGCGGTGGACTATGGCTACACCTTC,CASSGGPAVDYGYTF
.,TRBJ2-3,TRBV3-1/TRBV3-2,TRBD2,TGTGCCAGCAGCCAAGGACTAGCATCAGGCACAGATACGCAGTATTTT,CASSQGLASGTDTQYF
.,TRBJ2-7,TRBV5-1,TRBD2,TGCGCCAGCAGCTTGGCTAGCGGGAGTCGTTACGAGCAGTACTTC,CASSLASGSRYEQYF
.,TRBJ1-2,TRBV2,TRBD1,TGTGCCAGCAGTGAGTGGACAGGGGGCTATGGCTACACCTTC,CASSEWTGGYGYTF
.,TRBJ2-1,TRBV30,.,TGTGCCTGGTCGGGGTGGGAGAGCTACAATGAGCAGTTCTTC,CAWSGWESYNEQFF
once,TRBJ1-2,TRBV19,.,TGTGCCCTCCTTCGTTCGGGGTGGGGTAACTATGGCTACACCTTC,CALLRSGWGNYGYTF
.,TRBJ2-3,TRBV3-1/TRBV3-2,.,TGTGCCAGCAGCCCCCAGGGTTCCCCAGCTCGGACAGATACGCAGTATTTT,CASSPQGSPARTDTQYF
.,TRBJ2-1,TRBV27,TRBD2,TGTGCCAGCAGGGGACTAGCGGAGCCCTACAATGAGCAGTTCTTC,CASRGLAEPYNEQFF
.,TRBJ2-2,TRBV28,.,TGTGCCAGCAGTAGACAGTACCTCTCCGGGGAGCTGTTTTTT,CASSRQYLSGELFF
.,TRBJ2-7,TRBV9,TRBD1,TGTGCCAGCAGCGTAGAGGGGGCAGCGACGAGCTCCTACGAGCAGTACTTC,CASSVEGAATSSYEQYF
.,TRBJ2-1,TRBV25-1,TRBD2,TGTGCCAGCAGTGAATATAGCGGGTATGAGCAGTTCTTC,CASSEYSGYEQFF
.,TRBJ2-7,TRBV4-1,TRBD1,TGCGCCAGCAGCCATCGGACAGGGCGGAACGAGCAGTACTTC,CASSHRTGRNEQYF
.,TRBJ2-5,TRBV6-5,.,TGTGCCAGCAGGGCAGGGCCCCAAGAGACCCAGTACTTC,CASRAGPQETQYF
.,TRBJ2-3,TRBV9,TRBD2,TGTGCCAGCAGCGTTAGCGGGATGGCTGGCACAGATACGCAGTATTTT,CASSVSGMAGTDTQYF
.,TRBJ2-1,TRBV7-8,TRBD2,TGTGCCAGCAGCTTATCGGTCCAGCGGGAGCCGTTGAATGAGCAGTTCTTC,CASSLSVQREPLNEQFF
.,TRBJ2-7,TRBV21-1,.,TGTGCCAGCAGCACCTCCGGGACAGGAGCCTACGAGCAGTACTTC,CASSTSGTGAYEQYF
.,TRBJ1-5,TRBV6-1,TRBD1,TGTGCCAGCAGTGAGGGGCAGGGGGTGTTTCAGCCCCAGCATTTT,CASSEGQGVFQPQHF
.,TRBJ2-6,TRBV7-3,.,TGTGCCAGCAGCTTGGACAGTGGGGCCAACGTCCTGACTTTC,CASSLDSGANVLTF